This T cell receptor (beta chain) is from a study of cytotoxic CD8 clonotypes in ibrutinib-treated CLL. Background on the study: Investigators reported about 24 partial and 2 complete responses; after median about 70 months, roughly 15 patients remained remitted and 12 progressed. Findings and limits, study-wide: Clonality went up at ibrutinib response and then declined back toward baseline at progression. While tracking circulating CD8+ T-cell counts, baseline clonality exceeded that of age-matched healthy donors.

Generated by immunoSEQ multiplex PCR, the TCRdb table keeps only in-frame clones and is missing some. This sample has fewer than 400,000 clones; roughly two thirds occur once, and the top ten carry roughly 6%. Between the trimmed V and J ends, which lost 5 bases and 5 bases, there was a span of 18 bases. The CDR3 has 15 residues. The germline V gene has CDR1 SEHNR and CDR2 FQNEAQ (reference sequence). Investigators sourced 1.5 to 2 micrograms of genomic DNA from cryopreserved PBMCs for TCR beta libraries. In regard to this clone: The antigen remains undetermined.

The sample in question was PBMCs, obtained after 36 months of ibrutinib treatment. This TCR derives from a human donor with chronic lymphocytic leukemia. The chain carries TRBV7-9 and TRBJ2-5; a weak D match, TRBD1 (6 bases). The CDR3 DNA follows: TGTGCCAGCAGCCTTAGGGCCCCCCAGGGGGAGACCCAGTACTTC. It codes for CASSLRAPQGETQYF.